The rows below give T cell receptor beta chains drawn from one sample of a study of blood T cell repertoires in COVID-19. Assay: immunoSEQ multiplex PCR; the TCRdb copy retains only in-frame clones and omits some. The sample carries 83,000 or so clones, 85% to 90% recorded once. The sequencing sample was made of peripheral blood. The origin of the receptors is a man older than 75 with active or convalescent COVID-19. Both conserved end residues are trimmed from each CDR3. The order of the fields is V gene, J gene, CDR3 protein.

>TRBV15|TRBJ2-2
ATSRGPQDGELF
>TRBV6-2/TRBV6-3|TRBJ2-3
ASSPGLAGSHTQY
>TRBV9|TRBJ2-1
ASSPGTGGTNEQF
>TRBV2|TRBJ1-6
ASSERGQGNNSPLH
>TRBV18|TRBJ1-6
ASSAQSYNSPLH
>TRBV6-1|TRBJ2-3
ASSGSSGGYADTQY
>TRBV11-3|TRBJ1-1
ASSLRFIDLNTEAF
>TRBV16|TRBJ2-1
ASSQSSGLGLNEQF
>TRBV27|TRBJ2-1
ASSNHGQTNEQF
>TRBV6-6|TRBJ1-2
ASSYSTGVSMGYT
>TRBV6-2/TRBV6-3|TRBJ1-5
ASSYSGGGFSNQPQH
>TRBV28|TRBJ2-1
ASRVDRQGYNEQF
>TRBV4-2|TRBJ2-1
ASSQGRGGSLYEQF
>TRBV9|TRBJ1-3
ASSAGIDTRRGNTIY
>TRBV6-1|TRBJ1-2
ASSEQATNYGYT
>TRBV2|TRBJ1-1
ASSTGHPNTEAF
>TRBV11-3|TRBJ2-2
ASGLPTNTGELF
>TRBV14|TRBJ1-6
ASSQSGGQGSAYNSPLH
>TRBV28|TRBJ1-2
ASRSGVSGYT
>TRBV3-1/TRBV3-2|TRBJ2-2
ASSRGTSGNTGELF
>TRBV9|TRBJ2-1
ASSVGSSSSYNEQF
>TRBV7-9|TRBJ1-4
ASSLAGQGWEKLF
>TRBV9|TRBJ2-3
ASRVTSGVTDTQY
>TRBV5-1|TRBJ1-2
ASSYDRGSIYGYT
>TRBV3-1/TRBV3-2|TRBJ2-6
ASSRREQAGANVLT
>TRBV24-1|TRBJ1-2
ATGDSNYGYT
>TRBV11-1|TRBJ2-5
ASSLIGTGEETQY
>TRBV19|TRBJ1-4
ASKPAGVLGVEKLF
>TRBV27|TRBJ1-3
ASSANSGVGNTIY
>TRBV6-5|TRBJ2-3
ASTPGGARDTQY
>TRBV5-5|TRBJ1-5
ASSTSSWGGQPQH
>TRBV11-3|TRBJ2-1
ASTADRASYNEQF
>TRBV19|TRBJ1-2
ASSIAGYGYT
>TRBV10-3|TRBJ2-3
ATQIPASTDTQY
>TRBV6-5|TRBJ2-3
ASSYSGQGLADTQY
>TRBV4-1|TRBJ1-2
ASSLKGDRGYVTSGYT
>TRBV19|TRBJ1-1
ASIERGTAAGAF
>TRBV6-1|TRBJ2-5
ASSERQANLVGETQY
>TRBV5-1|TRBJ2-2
ASSLDRGDTGELF
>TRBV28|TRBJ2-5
ASREQETQY
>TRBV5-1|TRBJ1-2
ASSLGLGGAKGYT
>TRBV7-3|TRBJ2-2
ASSVRTGGGLGTGELF
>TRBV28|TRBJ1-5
ASKGRGMQSSNQPQH
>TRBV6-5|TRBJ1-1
ASRTGLGNTEAF
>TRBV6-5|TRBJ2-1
ASSPDRSSYNEQF
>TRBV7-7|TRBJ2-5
ASSLALSGGKETQY
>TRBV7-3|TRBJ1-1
ASGSGMNTEAF
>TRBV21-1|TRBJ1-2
ASSKMGQGLGYT
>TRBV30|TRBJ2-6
AWNQGLAGANVLT
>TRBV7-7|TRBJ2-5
ASSPKAYRGLVETQY
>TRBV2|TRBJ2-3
ASSESRTGTDTQY
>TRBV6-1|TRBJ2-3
ASSEAYAGGPKDTQY
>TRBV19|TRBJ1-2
ASLGRPGVGGYT
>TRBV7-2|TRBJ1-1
ASSPGGGFATEAF